The clone carrying this T cell receptor (beta chain) was seen a handful of times. What it binds is not known. The data are from a study of identical twins. Study observations and caveats: Out-of-frame alpha sequences common to twins exhibited a surplus of low generation probability.

Every sampled donor was Caucasian and healthy. TCRdb re-derived calls from the 5' RACE reads in MiXCR, one entry per CDR3 protein. This table has under 900,000 distinct CDR3 sequences, over 9% appearing once. In addition, the sample was reused for a study of yellow fever vaccine responses in identical twins. Per that paper: Twins' vaccine T cell response reportedly seemed partly convergent, partly personalized.

This TCR was sampled from a woman aged 18-29 years in good health. Sequencing was carried out using PBMCs.

CDR3 residues: CASSRVPGLAGVEDEQFF. CDR3 coding DNA: TGTGCCAGCAGCCGCGTCCCGGGACTAGCGGGAGTCGAGGATGAGCAGTTCTTC. The V call is TRBV14, the J call TRBJ2-1; 14 nucleotides agree with TRBD2. Germline CDR1 is SGHDN and CDR2 is FVKESK. The CDR3 is 18 residues long. The V and J ends lost 4 bases and 8 bases, in that order; junction bases with no gene match: 13.